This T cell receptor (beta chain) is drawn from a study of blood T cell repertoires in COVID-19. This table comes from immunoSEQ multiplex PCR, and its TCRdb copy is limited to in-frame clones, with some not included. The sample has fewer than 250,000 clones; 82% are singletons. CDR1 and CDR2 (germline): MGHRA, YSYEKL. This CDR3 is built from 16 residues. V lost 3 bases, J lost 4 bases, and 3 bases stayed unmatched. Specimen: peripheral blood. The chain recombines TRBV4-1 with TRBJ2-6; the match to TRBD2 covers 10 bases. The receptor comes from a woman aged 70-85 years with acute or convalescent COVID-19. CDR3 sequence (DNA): TGCGCCAGCAGCCAGGGACTAGCGATAGGGGCCAACGTCCTGACTTTC. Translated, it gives CASSQGLAIGANVLTF.